The 6 T cell receptor beta chains reported below all come from one sample, sequenced in a study of T cell repertoires in cytomegalovirus infection. MiXCR, applied by TCRdb to the reads, yields one record per CDR3 protein. The sample lists roughly 200,000 distinct CDR3 sequences; about 18% were seen once. The sequencing sample was made of CD8+ T cells from PBMCs. The source is a human donor in good health (CMV status not recorded). Some clones in this sample may be carry-over from other donors' samples.

This CDR3 reads CASSLSRTGELFF. The CDR3 region has the DNA TGTGCCAGCAGCTTATCGAGGACCGGGGAGCTGTTTTTT. The chain links TRBV7-8 to TRBJ2-2; D is unresolved. The germline V gene has CDR1 SGHVS and CDR2 FQNEAQ. Trimming stripped 2 bases from V and 5 bases from J, with 6 bases between. The CDR3 runs to 13 residues.

DNA for the CDR3: TGCGCCAGCAGCCAAAACAGGGATTTTAATTGGGATGAAGCTTTCTTT. Protein: CASSQNRDFNWDEAFF. This chain uses TRBV4-3 with TRBJ1-1, with D tentatively TRBD1 (6 bases). Trimming removed 2 bases from V and 7 bases from J, with 20 bases in between. Germline V CDR1 and CDR2: LGHNA, YSLEER. This CDR3 region has 16 residues.

This clonotype has just a few counts. V gene TRBV7-9 combines with J gene TRBJ1-1, with unresolved D. This CDR3 has 14 residues. Trimming stripped 5 bases from V and 1 base from J, with 11 bases between. The germline V gene encodes CDR1 SEHNR and CDR2 FQNEAQ (reference sequence). The CDR3 DNA follows: TGTGCCAGCAGCCCCACCGACACGAACACTGAAGCTTTCTTT. Translated: CASSPTDTNTEAFF.

This clonotype was counted between two and nine times. The chain uses TRBV14 and TRBJ2-7; 8 positions agree with TRBD1. Per the germline V gene, CDR1 is SGHDN and CDR2 is FVKESK. The V segment lost 0 bases and the J segment 1 base; nucleotides outside the gene matches: 5. The CDR3 is 16 amino acids. The CDR3 coding sequence is TGTGCCAGCAGCCAAGATTCCGGGACAGGTTCCTACGAGCAGTACTTC. Residues: CASSQDSGTGSYEQYF.

In this sample, this clonotype turned up a few times. This sequence joins TRBV6-5 and TRBJ1-2; tentative D call: TRBD1 (5 bases). CDR1 and CDR2 (germline): MNHEY, SVGAGI. Trimming left V 2 bases short and J 4 bases short, with 14 bases between. The CDR3 runs 15 residues. The CDR3 region has the DNA TGTGCCAGCAGTTACGGGCAGGGAGGACGCTATGGCTACACCTTC. This codes for CASSYGQGGRYGYTF.

The chain couples TRBV10-2 to TRBJ2-5; D is unresolved. Trimming shortened V by 2 bases and J by 2 bases, and 6 bases separated the two germline ends. The V gene's germline CDR1 is WSHSY and CDR2 SAAADI. The CDR3 runs to 13 residues. CDR3 amino acids: CASSEPRQETQYF. The DNA of the CDR3 is TGCGCCAGCAGTGAGCCCAGACAAGAGACCCAGTACTTC.